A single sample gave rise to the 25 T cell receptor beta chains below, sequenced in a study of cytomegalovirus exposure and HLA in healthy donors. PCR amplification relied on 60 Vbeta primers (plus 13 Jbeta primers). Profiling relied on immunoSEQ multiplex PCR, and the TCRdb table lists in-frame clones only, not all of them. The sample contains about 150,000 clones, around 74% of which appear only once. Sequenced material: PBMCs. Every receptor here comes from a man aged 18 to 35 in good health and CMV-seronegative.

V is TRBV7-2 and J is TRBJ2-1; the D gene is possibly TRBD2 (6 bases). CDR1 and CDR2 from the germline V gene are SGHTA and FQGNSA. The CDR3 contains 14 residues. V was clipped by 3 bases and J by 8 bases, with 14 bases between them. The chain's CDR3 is CASSFREAGHEQFF. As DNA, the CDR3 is TGTGCCAGCAGCTTTAGGGAGGCGGGTCATGAGCAGTTCTTC.

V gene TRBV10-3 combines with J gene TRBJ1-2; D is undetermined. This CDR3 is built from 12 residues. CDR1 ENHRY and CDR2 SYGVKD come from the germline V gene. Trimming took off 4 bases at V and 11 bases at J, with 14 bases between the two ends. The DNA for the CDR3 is TGTGCCATCAGTGGGGATGCATGGGAGTACACCTTC. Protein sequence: CAISGDAWEYTF.

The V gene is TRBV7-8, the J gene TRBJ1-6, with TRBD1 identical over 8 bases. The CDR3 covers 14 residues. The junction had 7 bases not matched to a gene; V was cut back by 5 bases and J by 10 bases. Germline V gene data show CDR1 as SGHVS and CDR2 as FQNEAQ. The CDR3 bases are TGTGCCAGCAGCCCCGGACAGGGAGGATCACCCCTCCACTTT. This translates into CASSPGQGGSPLHF.

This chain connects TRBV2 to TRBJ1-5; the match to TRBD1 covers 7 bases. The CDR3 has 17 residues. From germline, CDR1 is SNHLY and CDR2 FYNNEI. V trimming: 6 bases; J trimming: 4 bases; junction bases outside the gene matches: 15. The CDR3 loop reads CASSLRALGQRNQPQHF. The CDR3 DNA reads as TGTGCCAGCAGCCTAAGGGCCTTGGGACAGAGGAATCAGCCCCAGCATTTT. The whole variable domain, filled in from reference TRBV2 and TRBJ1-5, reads EPEVTQTPSHQVTQMGQEVILRCVPISNHLYFYWYRQILGQKVEFLVSFYNNEISEKSEIFDDQFSVERPDGSNFTLKIRSTKLEDSAMYFCASSLRALGQRNQPQHFGDGTRLSIL.

As DNA, the CDR3 is TGTGCCAGCAGTTCGACGGGGGTAGGCTACACCTTC. The encoded protein is CASSSTGVGYTF. J is TRBJ1-2 and V is TRBV27; D possibly corresponds to TRBD1 (5 bases). Germline CDR1 and CDR2: MNHEY and SMNVEV (reference sequence). Trimming pared 4 bases from V and 8 bases from J, leaving 11 bases between. This CDR3 region has 12 residues.

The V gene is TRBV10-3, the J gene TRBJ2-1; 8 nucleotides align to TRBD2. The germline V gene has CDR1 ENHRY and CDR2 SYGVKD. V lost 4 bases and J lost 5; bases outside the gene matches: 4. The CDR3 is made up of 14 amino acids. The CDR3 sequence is CAISGGGGHNEQFF. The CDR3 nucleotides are TGTGCCATCAGTGGAGGCGGGGGGCACAATGAGCAGTTCTTC.

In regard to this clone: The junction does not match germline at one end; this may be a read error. The CDR3 sequence is CASSTRTGTGFNIEAFF. CDR3 nucleotide sequence: TGTGCCAGTAGTACCCGAACCGGGACAGGGTTCAACATTGAAGCTTTCTTT. The gene calls are TRBV19 and TRBJ1-1; 9 positions match TRBD1. Germline V gives CDR1 LNHDA, CDR2 SQIVND (reference sequence). CDR3 length: 17 amino acids. Full variable domain (missing parts from reference TRBV19 and TRBJ1-1): DGGITQSPKYLFRKEGQNVTLSCEQNLNHDAMYWYRQDPGQGLRLIYYSQIVNDFQKGDIAEGYSVSREKKESFPLTVTSAQKNPTAFYLCASSTRTGTGFNIEAFFGQGTRLTVV.

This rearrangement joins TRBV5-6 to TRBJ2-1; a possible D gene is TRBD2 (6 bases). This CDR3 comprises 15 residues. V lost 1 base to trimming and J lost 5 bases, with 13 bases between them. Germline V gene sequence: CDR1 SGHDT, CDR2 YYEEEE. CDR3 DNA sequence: TGTGCCAGCAGCTTGAAAAAGTGGGGGGACAATGAGCAGTTCTTC. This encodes CASSLKKWGDNEQFF.

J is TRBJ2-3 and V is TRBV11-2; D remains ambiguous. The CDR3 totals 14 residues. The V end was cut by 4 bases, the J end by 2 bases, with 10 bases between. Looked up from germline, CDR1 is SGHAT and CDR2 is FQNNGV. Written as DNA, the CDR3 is TGTGCCAGCAGCTATGACTCCTACACAGATACGCAGTATTTT. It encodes CASSYDSYTDTQYF.

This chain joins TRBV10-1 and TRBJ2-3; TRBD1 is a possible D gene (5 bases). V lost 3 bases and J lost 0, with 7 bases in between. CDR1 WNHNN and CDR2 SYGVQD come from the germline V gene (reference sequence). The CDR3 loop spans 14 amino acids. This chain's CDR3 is CASSDYRSTDTQYF. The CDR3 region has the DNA TGCGCCAGCAGTGATTACAGGAGCACAGATACGCAGTATTTT.

The CDR3 DNA reads TGTGCCAGCAGCCAACTAGCGGGGGGGCGTGACACCGGGGAGCTGTTTTTT. It yields the protein CASSQLAGGRDTGELFF. The chain links TRBV7-2 to TRBJ2-2; 13 bases align to TRBD2. Losses at the gene ends were 5 bases for V and 3 bases for J; bases not matched to a gene: 6. The CDR3 is 17 amino acids. Germline V gives CDR1 SGHTA, CDR2 FQGNSA. Supplemented by reference TRBV7-2 and TRBJ2-2, the full variable domain reads GAGVSQSPSNKVTEKGKDVELRCDPISGHTALYWYRQSLGQGLEFLIYFQGNSAPDKSGLPSDRFSAERTGGSVSTLTIQRTQQEDSAVYLCASSQLAGGRDTGELFFGEGSRLTVL.

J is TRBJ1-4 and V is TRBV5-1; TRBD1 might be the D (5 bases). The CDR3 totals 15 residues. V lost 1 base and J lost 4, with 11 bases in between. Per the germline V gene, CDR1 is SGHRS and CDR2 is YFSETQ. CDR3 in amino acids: CASSLWAGLNEKLFF. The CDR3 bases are TGCGCCAGCAGCTTGTGGGCAGGGCTTAATGAAAAACTGTTTTTT.

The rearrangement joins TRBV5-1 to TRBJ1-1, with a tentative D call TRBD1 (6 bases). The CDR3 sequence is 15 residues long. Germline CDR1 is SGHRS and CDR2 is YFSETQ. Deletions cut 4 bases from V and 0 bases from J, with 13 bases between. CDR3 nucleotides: TGCGCCAGCAGCCAGGGGACATCTCTGAACACTGAAGCTTTCTTT. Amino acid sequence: CASSQGTSLNTEAFF.

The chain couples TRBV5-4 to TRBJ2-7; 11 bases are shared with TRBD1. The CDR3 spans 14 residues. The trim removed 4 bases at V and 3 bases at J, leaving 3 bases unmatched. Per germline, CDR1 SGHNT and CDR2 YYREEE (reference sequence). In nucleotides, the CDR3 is TGTGCCAGCAGCCCGGGACAGGGGGACTACGAGCAGTACGTC. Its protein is CASSPGQGDYEQYV.

The CDR3 DNA sequence: TGTGCCAGCACCAAGGACAGTATAATAGCTAACTATGGCTACACCTTC. Amino acid sequence: CASTKDSIIANYGYTF. The chain employs TRBV5-4 and TRBJ1-2; the D gene is possibly TRBD1 (6 bases). V was cut by 6 bases and J by 0 bases, with 18 bases left in between. This CDR3 is built from 16 residues. Germline V CDR1 and CDR2: SGHNT, YYREEE (reference sequence).

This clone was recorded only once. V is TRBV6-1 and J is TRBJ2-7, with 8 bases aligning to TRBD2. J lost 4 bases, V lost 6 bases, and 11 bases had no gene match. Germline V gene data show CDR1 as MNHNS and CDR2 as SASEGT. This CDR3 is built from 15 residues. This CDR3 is CASRQAVAGPYEQYV. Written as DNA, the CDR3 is TGTGCCAGCAGACAAGCGGTAGCGGGGCCGTACGAGCAGTACGTC.

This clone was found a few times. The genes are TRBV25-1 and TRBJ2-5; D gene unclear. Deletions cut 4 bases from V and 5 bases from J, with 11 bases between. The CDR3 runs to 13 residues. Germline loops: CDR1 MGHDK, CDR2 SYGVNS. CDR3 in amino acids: CASSASFRETQYF. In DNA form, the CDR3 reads TGTGCCAGCAGTGCGTCGTTTCGGGAGACCCAGTACTTC.

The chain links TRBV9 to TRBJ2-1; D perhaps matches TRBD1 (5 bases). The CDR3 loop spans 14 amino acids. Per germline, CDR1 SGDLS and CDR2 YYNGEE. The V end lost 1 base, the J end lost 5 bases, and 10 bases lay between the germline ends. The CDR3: CASSVLGLDNEQFF. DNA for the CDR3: TGTGCCAGCAGCGTATTGGGGCTCGACAATGAGCAGTTCTTC.

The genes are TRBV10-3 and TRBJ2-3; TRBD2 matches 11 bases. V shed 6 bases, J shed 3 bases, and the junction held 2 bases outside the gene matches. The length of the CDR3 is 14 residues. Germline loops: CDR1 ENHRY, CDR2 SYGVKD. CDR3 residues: CAIRTSGETDTQYF. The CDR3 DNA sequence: TGTGCCATCAGGACTAGCGGGGAAACAGATACGCAGTATTTT.

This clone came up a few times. CDR3 protein: CASSQGAGKNSPLHF. DNA of the CDR3: TGCGCCAGCAGCCAAGGGGCAGGGAAGAATTCACCCCTCCACTTT. V gene TRBV4-3 combines with J gene TRBJ1-6, with D possibly being TRBD1 (5 bases). Germline V gene sequence: CDR1 LGHNA, CDR2 YSLEER. V was trimmed by 1 base and J by 7 bases, leaving 11 bases between them. This CDR3 spans 15 amino acids.

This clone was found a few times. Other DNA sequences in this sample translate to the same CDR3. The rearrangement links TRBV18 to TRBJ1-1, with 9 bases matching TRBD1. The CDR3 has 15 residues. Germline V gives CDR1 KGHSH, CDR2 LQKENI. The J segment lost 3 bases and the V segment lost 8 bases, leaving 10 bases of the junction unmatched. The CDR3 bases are TGTGCCAGCACCTCGGGACAGGGATTGGACACTGAAGCTTTCTTT. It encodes CASTSGQGLDTEAFF.

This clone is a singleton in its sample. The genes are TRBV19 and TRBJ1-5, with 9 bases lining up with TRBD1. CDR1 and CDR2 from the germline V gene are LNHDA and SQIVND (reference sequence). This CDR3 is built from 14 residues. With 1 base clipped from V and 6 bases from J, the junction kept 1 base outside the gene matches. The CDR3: CASSIGDRVQPQHF. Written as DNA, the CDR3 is TGTGCCAGTAGTATAGGGGACAGGGTTCAGCCCCAGCATTTT.

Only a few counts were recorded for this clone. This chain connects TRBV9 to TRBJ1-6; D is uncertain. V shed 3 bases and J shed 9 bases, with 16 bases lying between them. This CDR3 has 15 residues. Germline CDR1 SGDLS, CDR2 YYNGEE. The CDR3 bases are TGTGCCAGCAGCGGGGGAGATCCACGGGGTTCACCCCTCCACTTT. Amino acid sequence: CASSGGDPRGSPLHF.

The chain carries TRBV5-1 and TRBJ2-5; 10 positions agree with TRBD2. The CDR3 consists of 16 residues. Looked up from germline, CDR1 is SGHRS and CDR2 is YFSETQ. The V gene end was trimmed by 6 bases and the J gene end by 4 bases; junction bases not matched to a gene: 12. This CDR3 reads CASTSALAGSGETQYF. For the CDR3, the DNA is TGCGCCAGCACTTCTGCACTAGCGGGATCTGGAGAGACCCAGTACTTC.

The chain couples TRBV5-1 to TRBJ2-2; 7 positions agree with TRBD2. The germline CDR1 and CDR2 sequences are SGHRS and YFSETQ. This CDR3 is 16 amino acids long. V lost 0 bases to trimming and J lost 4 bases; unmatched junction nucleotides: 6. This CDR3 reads CASSLDRGVVTGELFF. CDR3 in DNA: TGCGCCAGCAGCTTGGATCGGGGGGTGGTCACCGGGGAGCTGTTTTTT.